These 5 T cell receptor beta chains originate from one sample sequenced in a study of blood T cell repertoires in COVID-19. The assay was immunoSEQ multiplex PCR, and TCRdb's table has in-frame clones only and misses some. This table has 70,000 to 95,000 clones, roughly 92% appearing once. Sequencing used peripheral blood. Receptors originate from a woman aged 60-70 years with active COVID-19.

The rearrangement uses TRBV11-2 and TRBJ2-2; TRBD2 aligns across 8 bases. Germline values: CDR1 SGHAT, CDR2 FQNNGV. With 5 bases clipped from V and 4 bases from J, the junction kept 6 bases outside the gene matches. This CDR3 is 15 amino acids long. CDR3 protein: CASSLGRAVTGELFF. The CDR3 coding sequence is TGTGCCAGCAGCCTCGGGAGGGCCGTCACCGGGGAGCTGTTTTTT.

The rearrangement links TRBV7-6 to TRBJ1-6, with unresolved D. Germline values: CDR1 SGHVS, CDR2 FNYEAQ. CDR3 length equals 14 residues. V lost 1 base, J lost 6 bases, and 7 bases lay in between. Here the CDR3 reads CASSLGQVNSPLHF. CDR3 nucleotides: TGTGCCAGCAGCTTAGGGCAGGTTAATTCACCCCTCCACTTT. The full variable domain, with the rest looked up from reference TRBV7-6 and TRBJ1-6, is GAGVSQSPRYKVTKRGQDVALRCDPISGHVSLYWYRQALGQGPEFLTYFNYEAQQDKSGLPNDRFSAERPEGSISTLTIQRTEQRDSAMYRCASSLGQVNSPLHFGNGTRLTVT.

The chain has TRBV9 and TRBJ2-2, with 8 bases lining up with TRBD2. The CDR3 spans 15 residues. Germline CDR1 is SGDLS and CDR2 is YYNGEE. Trimming took 0 bases from V and 6 from J; bases not matched to a gene: 4. CDR3 in DNA: TGTGCCAGCAGCGTAGTAGCGGGAAGCGCCGGGGAGCTGTTTTTT. Protein product: CASSVVAGSAGELFF.

This chain links TRBV7-9 with TRBJ2-1; 7 nucleotides line up with TRBD2. Trimming took 5 bases from V and 9 from J; bases not matched to a gene: 13. This CDR3 has 15 residues. Germline assignment: CDR1 SEHNR and CDR2 FQNEAQ (reference sequence). The CDR3, as DNA: TGTGCCAGCAGCCCCCCCGGGACTAAGATCACTGAGCAGTTCTTC. It is translated as CASSPPGTKITEQFF.

The CDR3 DNA reads as TGTGCCAGCAGTTTGCTGACAGTGAACACTGAAGCTTTCTTT. Protein product: CASSLLTVNTEAFF. The rearrangement joins TRBV28 to TRBJ1-1, with a weak D call TRBD1 (5 bases). Trimming cost V 3 bases and J 0 bases, with 8 bases left between them. Germline CDR1 MDHEN, CDR2 SYDVKM. This CDR3 is 14 amino acids long.